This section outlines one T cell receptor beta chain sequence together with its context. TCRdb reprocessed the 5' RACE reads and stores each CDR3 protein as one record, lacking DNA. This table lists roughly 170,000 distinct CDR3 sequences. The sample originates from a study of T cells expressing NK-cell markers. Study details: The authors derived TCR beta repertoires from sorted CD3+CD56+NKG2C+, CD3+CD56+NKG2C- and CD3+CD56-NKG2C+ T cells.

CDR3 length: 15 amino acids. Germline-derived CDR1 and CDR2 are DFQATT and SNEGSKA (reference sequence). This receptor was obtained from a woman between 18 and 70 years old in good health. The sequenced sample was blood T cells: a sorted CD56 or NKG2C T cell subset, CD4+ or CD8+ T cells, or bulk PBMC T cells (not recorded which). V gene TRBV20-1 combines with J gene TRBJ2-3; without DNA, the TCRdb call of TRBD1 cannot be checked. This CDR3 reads CSATERGRHTDTQYF.